Listed below are T cell receptor beta chains from one sample, sequenced in a study of T cell repertoires in cytomegalovirus infection. TCRdb reanalysed the reads using MiXCR and keeps one entry per CDR3 protein. Found here are about 110,000 distinct CDR3 sequences, less than 55% of them singletons; the top ten hold 74%. No antigen is known for these receptors. This specimen consisted of CD8+ T cells from cultured PBMCs, obtained from culture after CMV antigen stimulation. All receptors come from a human donor in good health (CMV status not recorded). Some clones in this sample may be carry-over from other donors' samples. Each CDR3 is given with its conserved first and last residue. D genes are given only for firm matches. Clone size, where shown, is once, few, many, or a class for clones that have expanded.

V: TRBV7-7
J: TRBJ2-1
D: TRBD2
size: few
CDR3: CASSPGTSGGENEQFF
DNA: TGTGCCAGCAGCCCAGGGACTAGCGGGGGGGAAAATGAGCAGTTCTTC

V: TRBV5-1
J: TRBJ2-5
D: NA
size: many
CDR3: CASSLLLEETQYF
DNA: TGCGCCAGCAGCTTGTTACTAGAAGAGACCCAGTACTTC

V: TRBV27
J: TRBJ2-2
D: NA
size: once
CDR3: CASSLEVQGGELFF
DNA: TGTGCCAGCAGTTTGGAGGTTCAGGGCGGGGAGCTGTTTTTT

V: TRBV7-2
J: TRBJ2-3
D: TRBD1
size: many
CDR3: CASSLERGLDSTVTTDTQYF
DNA: TGTGCCAGCAGCTTAGAGAGGGGGCTAGATTCTACGGTAACTACAGATACGCAGTATTTT

V: TRBV28
J: TRBJ2-1
D: NA
size: NA
CDR3: CATGVGDQYNEQFF
DNA: TGTGCCACAGGGGTGGGGGATCAATACAATGAGCAGTTCTTC

V: TRBV12-3/TRBV12-4
J: TRBJ2-7
D: TRBD1
size: many
CDR3: CASSLSDRDAYEQYF
DNA: TGTGCCAGCAGTTTGTCGGACAGGGATGCCTACGAGCAGTACTTC

V: TRBV27
J: TRBJ1-1
D: NA
size: few
CDR3: CASSLSLGLDTEAFF
DNA: TGTGCCAGCAGTTTATCGCTGGGGCTGGACACTGAAGCTTTCTTT

V: TRBV6-8
J: TRBJ2-2
D: TRBD1
size: NA
CDR3: CASSYWERTGFSGELFF
DNA: TGTGCCAGCAGTTACTGGGAAAGGACAGGGTTCTCCGGGGAGCTGTTTTTT

V: TRBV7-9
J: TRBJ1-4
D: NA
size: NA
CDR3: CASNQGSTNEKLFF
DNA: TGTGCCAGCAACCAGGGGTCAACTAATGAAAAACTGTTTTTT

V: TRBV19
J: TRBJ2-2
D: NA
size: NA
CDR3: CASSISGTGELFF
DNA: TGTGCCAGTAGTATTTCAGGAACCGGGGAGCTGTTTTTT

V: TRBV20-1
J: TRBJ1-1
D: NA
size: NA
CDR3: CSARERGMGTEAFF
DNA: TGCAGTGCTAGAGAGAGGGGAATGGGGACTGAAGCTTTCTTT

V: TRBV7-3
J: TRBJ2-3
D: TRBD2
size: NA
CDR3: CASSSTSERTDTQYF
DNA: TGTGCCAGCAGCTCAACTAGCGAGCGCACAGATACGCAGTATTTT

V: TRBV6-8
J: TRBJ1-1
D: NA
size: NA
CDR3: CASSYDQPTAEAFF
DNA: TGTGCCAGCAGTTACGACCAGCCAACCGCTGAAGCTTTCTTT

V: TRBV7-6
J: TRBJ2-7
D: NA
size: few
CDR3: CASSRGEDSYEQYF
DNA: TGTGCCAGCAGTCGAGGTGAGGACAGCTACGAGCAGTACTTC

V: TRBV9
J: TRBJ2-2
D: NA
size: NA
CDR3: CASSAWDNTGELFF
DNA: TGTGCCAGCAGCGCCTGGGACAATACCGGGGAGCTGTTTTTT

V: TRBV28
J: TRBJ1-2
D: NA
size: NA
CDR3: CASSWGRLGYTF
DNA: TGTGCCAGCAGTTGGGGCCGTCTAGGCTACACCTTC

V: TRBV11-2
J: TRBJ2-7
D: NA
size: NA
CDR3: CASSLSLNISYEQYF
DNA: TGTGCCAGCAGCTTATCCTTGAACATATCCTACGAGCAGTACTTC

V: TRBV27
J: TRBJ1-1
D: NA
size: NA
CDR3: CASSDDYTEAFF
DNA: TGTGCCAGCAGTGACGACTACACTGAAGCTTTCTTT

V: TRBV3-1
J: TRBJ2-7
D: TRBD1
size: NA
CDR3: CASSQAPGQPYEQYF
DNA: TGTGCCAGCAGCCAGGCTCCGGGACAGCCCTACGAGCAGTACTTC

V: TRBV12-3/TRBV12-4
J: TRBJ1-2
D: NA
size: NA
CDR3: CASSLAVNYGYTF
DNA: TGTGCCAGCAGTTTGGCGGTGAACTATGGCTACACCTTC

V: TRBV7-2
J: TRBJ2-7
D: NA
size: NA
CDR3: CASSLIYEQYF
DNA: TGTGCCAGCAGCTTAATATACGAGCAGTACTTC

V: TRBV6-5
J: TRBJ1-1
D: TRBD1
size: NA
CDR3: CASRGTVWTEAFF
DNA: TGTGCCAGCAGAGGGACAGTATGGACTGAAGCTTTCTTT

V: TRBV6-2/TRBV6-3
J: TRBJ1-2
D: NA
size: NA
CDR3: CASSSGAAYGYTF
DNA: TGTGCCAGCAGTTCAGGGGCAGCTTATGGCTACACCTTC

V: TRBV11-2
J: TRBJ2-1
D: NA
size: NA
CDR3: CASSVRLVAGAKVRNEQFF
DNA: TGTGCCAGCAGCGTTCGCCTCGTGGCGGGGGCAAAGGTGCGGAATGAGCAGTTCTTC

V: TRBV27
J: TRBJ1-1
D: TRBD1
size: once
CDR3: CASSTGQTPVSSTEAFF
DNA: TGTGCCAGCAGTACGGGACAGACCCCAGTTAGTAGCACTGAAGCTTTCTTT

V: TRBV19
J: TRBJ1-5
D: NA
size: many
CDR3: CASSIFTDSNQPQHF
DNA: TGTGCCAGTAGTATTTTCACGGATAGCAATCAGCCCCAGCATTTT

V: TRBV3-1
J: TRBJ2-7
D: TRBD2
size: NA
CDR3: CASSPGGDPYEQYF
DNA: TGTGCCAGCAGCCCCGGGGGGGACCCCTACGAGCAGTACTTC

V: TRBV6-2/TRBV6-3
J: TRBJ2-5
D: NA
size: many
CDR3: CASSRSRTDRRETQYF
DNA: TGTGCCAGCAGTCGCTCCCGGACGGACCGCCGGGAGACCCAGTACTTC

V: TRBV6-5
J: TRBJ1-1
D: NA
size: NA
CDR3: CASSPTNTEAFF
DNA: TGTGCCAGCAGTCCGACGAACACTGAAGCTTTCTTT

V: TRBV6-1
J: TRBJ2-1
D: TRBD1
size: NA
CDR3: CASKDPGTGWNEQFF
DNA: TGTGCCAGCAAGGACCCCGGGACAGGTTGGAATGAGCAGTTCTTC